The rows below give T cell receptor beta chains drawn from one sample of a study of blood T cells in healthy people across ages. TCRdb recomputed calls from the 5' RACE reads with MiXCR, one row per CDR3 protein. The data hold about 1,600,000 distinct CDR3 sequences, with roughly 45% observed a single time. The sequencing sample was made of blood. The source of these receptors is a woman aged 18-29 years in good health. Both conserved end residues are part of each CDR3. Each record gives: J gene, V gene, clone size, D gene, CDR3 protein, CDR3 DNA. A D gene is named only where the DNA matches it firmly. Some rows have no size entry. The others give once, few or many, or a class for an expanded clone.

j_gene: TRBJ2-2; v_gene: TRBV5-8; abundance: .; d_gene: TRBD1; CDR3aa: CASSLLSAPGQGLTGELFF; CDR3nt: TGTGCCAGCAGCTTGTTGTCGGCACCGGGACAGGGATTGACCGGGGAGCTGTTTTTT
j_gene: TRBJ1-6; v_gene: TRBV20-1; abundance: few; d_gene: TRBD1; CDR3aa: CSARVQGGNSPLHF; CDR3nt: TGCAGTGCTAGAGTTCAGGGGGGCAATTCACCCCTCCACTTT
j_gene: TRBJ2-7; v_gene: TRBV20-1; abundance: .; d_gene: .; CDR3aa: CSAQLSVEQYF; CDR3nt: TGCAGTGCCCAGTTAAGCGTCGAGCAGTACTTC
j_gene: TRBJ2-1; v_gene: TRBV5-1; abundance: .; d_gene: TRBD2; CDR3aa: CASSLLRGLAANEQFF; CDR3nt: TGCGCCAGCAGCTTGTTAAGGGGACTAGCAGCCAATGAGCAGTTCTTC
j_gene: TRBJ2-7; v_gene: TRBV7-9; abundance: .; d_gene: TRBD2; CDR3aa: CASSPGLVGYNEQYF; CDR3nt: TGTGCCAGCAGCCCGGGACTAGTGGGTTACAATGAGCAGTACTTC
j_gene: TRBJ2-7; v_gene: TRBV27; abundance: once; d_gene: .; CDR3aa: CASSLRGLEEQYF; CDR3nt: TGTGCCAGCAGTTTAAGGGGTTTGGAGGAGCAGTACTTC
j_gene: TRBJ1-6; v_gene: TRBV4-1; abundance: .; d_gene: .; CDR3aa: CASSQVHGQYNSPLHF; CDR3nt: TGCGCCAGCAGCCAAGTACATGGACAGTATAATTCACCCCTCCACTTT
j_gene: TRBJ1-2; v_gene: TRBV5-1; abundance: .; d_gene: .; CDR3aa: CASSFKQYALPRRYTF; CDR3nt: TGCGCCAGCAGCTTCAAACAGTATGCTCTCCCACGGAGGTACACCTTC
j_gene: TRBJ2-3; v_gene: TRBV5-1; abundance: .; d_gene: .; CDR3aa: CASSLAVGLLGADTQYF; CDR3nt: TGCGCCAGCAGCTTGGCCGTCGGACTGCTGGGTGCAGATACGCAGTATTTT
j_gene: TRBJ2-1; v_gene: TRBV11-2; abundance: .; d_gene: TRBD2; CDR3aa: CASSFLAGVLRSYNEQFF; CDR3nt: TGTGCCAGCAGCTTTCTAGCGGGGGTTCTTCGTTCCTACAATGAGCAGTTCTTC
j_gene: TRBJ2-5; v_gene: TRBV7-8; abundance: few; d_gene: TRBD2; CDR3aa: CASILGLAGGRETQYF; CDR3nt: TGTGCCAGCATCCTGGGACTAGCGGGGGGTAGGGAGACCCAGTACTTC
j_gene: TRBJ1-4; v_gene: TRBV6-6; abundance: few; d_gene: .; CDR3aa: CASSRLGEKLFF; CDR3nt: TGTGCCAGCAGCCGACTTGGGGAAAAACTGTTTTTT
j_gene: TRBJ2-1; v_gene: TRBV4-1; abundance: .; d_gene: TRBD2; CDR3aa: CASSHPGLARNEQFF; CDR3nt: TGCGCCAGCAGCCACCCGGGACTAGCAAGGAATGAGCAGTTCTTC
j_gene: TRBJ1-1; v_gene: TRBV7-9; abundance: few; d_gene: .; CDR3aa: CASTEMNTEAFF; CDR3nt: TGTGCCAGTACCGAGATGAACACTGAAGCTTTCTTT